This TCR beta chain came from a study of blood T cell repertoires in COVID-19. Participant reports of clinical history set cohort assignment. V shed 5 bases and J 6 bases; nucleotides not matched to a gene: 7. Looked up from germline, CDR1 is MNHEY and CDR2 is SVGAGI. The CDR3 extends over 14 amino acids. Assay used: immunoSEQ multiplex PCR; TCRdb lists only in-frame clones, some missing. The sample contains roughly 130,000 clones, less than 90% of which appear only once. The specimen was PBMCs or T cells enriched from blood (not recorded which). This chain uses TRBV6-5 with TRBJ1-5; 7 bases agree with TRBD1. This receptor was identified in a woman between 45 and 65 years old who had recovered from COVID-19. The CDR3 protein is CASSRQGGVQPQHF. The CDR3, as DNA: TGTGCCAGCAGTCGACAGGGTGGGGTTCAGCCCCAGCATTTT.